This record looks at one T cell receptor beta chain sequence and its context. Its recognized antigen is unknown. There are no base qualities to consult, and no much larger clone falls within one base. The CDR3 runs 14 amino acids, cysteine and phenylalanine included. Just the 42-base CDR3 DNA is kept, in frame starting at base 1. Trimming accounts for 4 bases at V and 4 bases at J, while the number of junction bases matched to no gene is 5. CDR1 and CDR2 were assigned from the germline V gene (reference sequence) as PRHDT and FYEKMQ. The data were obtained in a study of early T cells in non-severe SARS-CoV-2 infection listed by TCRdb under 2021. As for the study more broadly: Because TCR sequencing was done on bulk RNA from unsorted whole blood, the alpha and beta chains could not be paired. The investigation overall reported the following: Matching against VDJdb was skewed toward anti-spike CD8 responses, likely underestimated virus-specific expansions, and missed private and CD4 specificities.

The method was 5' RACE. TCRdb lists the instrument as NextSeq 500. Unique molecular identifiers were attached to individual cDNA molecules in the TCR library protocol so that sequencing error and PCR bias could be corrected. Sequencing covered both TCR alpha and beta chains, and within each sample the abundances of alpha and beta sequences were tightly co-correlated. As for how the authors treated the data: Decombinator V4 was used to annotate the V gene, J gene and CDR3 of the TCR sequences. TCRs were defined as expanded if a significant change between any two time points was detected under a Poisson model with p below 0.0001. TCR abundances were normalised to the total number of TCRs sequenced in each sample and reported as counts per million. MAIT TCRs were defined by TRAV1-2 paired with TRAJ12, TRAJ20 or TRAJ33, and iNKT TCRs by TRAV10 paired with TRAJ18. VDJdb, accessed 1 November 2021, was searched for CMV, EBV and SARS-CoV-2 annotated TCRs, excluding TCRs annotated for multiple antigens. In TCRdb, the public reads were trimmed at Q25 with fastp and aligned with MiXCR, with productive beta chains retained. Here each entry gathers all rows of one CDR3 protein and keeps the most common genes and DNA. The V and J calls follow TCRdb's processing rather than the paper's. This sample lists tens of thousands of distinct CDR3 sequences; 9.3% were detected once. The ten top clones hold 20% to 25% of the sample.

The study was a case-control design nested within a healthcare worker cohort in London, UK, with weekly nasopharyngeal swab PCR tests and blood sampling. Healthcare workers were enrolled in the week of the UK lockdown, from 23 to 31 March 2020, and were followed every week for up to roughly 15 weeks. The chain is encoded by TRBV13 joined to TRBJ2-3, and TRBD2 aligns with 7 junction nucleotides. This receptor was obtained from an adult who was a healthcare worker with PCR-confirmed SARS-CoV-2 infection or an uninfected control (not recorded which). The sample taken for sequencing was whole blood. The CDR3 corresponds to CASSYGGGSDTQYF. The DNA sequence is TGTGCCAGCAGCTACGGCGGGGGTTCAGATACGCAGTATTTT.